This T cell receptor beta chain was identified in a study of T cell clones after liver transplantation. The overall study: In this trial, immunosuppression withdrawal was attempted within 2 years of liver transplant. Graft-donor-reactive sequences were compared with third-party-reactive TCRbeta sequences from pre-transplant mixed lymphocyte reactions. TCRbeta sequencing after a pre-transplant mixed lymphocyte reaction identified graft-donor-reactive clones, later tracked in post-transplant blood.

Turning to this clone: What it binds is not known.

CDR1 is MNHNS and CDR2 is SASEGT in the germline V gene. The CDR3 runs 15 residues. V was clipped by 1 base and J by 0 bases, with 9 bases between them. Clones were sequenced by immunoSEQ multiplex PCR, and TCRdb holds only the in-frame ones, with some missing. The table has approximately 75,000 clones, 80% seen once. Study conclusions and caveats: Migration into the graft, not deletion, may explain lost graft donor-reactive T cells.

This sequence originates from a human patient who received a liver transplant. Some T cells may have come from the graft donor. Sequencing was performed on CD4+ T cells from blood, taken 12 months after liver transplant. V and J are TRBV6-1 and TRBJ1-2; D unclear. CDR3 region: CASSEERRANYGYTF. The CDR3 bases are TGTGCCAGCAGTGAAGAGAGGAGAGCTAACTATGGCTACACCTTC.